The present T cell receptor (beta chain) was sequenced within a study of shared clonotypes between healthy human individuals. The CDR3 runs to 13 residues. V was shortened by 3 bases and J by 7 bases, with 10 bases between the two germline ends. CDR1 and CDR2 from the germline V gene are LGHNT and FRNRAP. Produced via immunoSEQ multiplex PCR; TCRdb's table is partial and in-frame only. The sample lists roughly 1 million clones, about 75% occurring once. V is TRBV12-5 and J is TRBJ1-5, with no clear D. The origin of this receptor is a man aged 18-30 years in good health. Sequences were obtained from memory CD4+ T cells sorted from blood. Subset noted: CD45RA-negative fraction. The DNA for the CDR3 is TGTGCTAGTGGTTTCGGCATGGTGCAGCCCCAGCATTTT. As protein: CASGFGMVQPQHF.